A single sample is the source of the 15 T cell receptor beta chains below, sequenced in a study of T cell responses to AZD1222 COVID-19 vaccine. Only in-frame clones appear in the TCRdb table, and some are missing; sequencing was by immunoSEQ multiplex PCR. The profile shows about 120,000 clones, about 90% of them singletons. The material was peripheral blood, obtained on day 0 of AZD1222 vaccination. The source is an adult in good health.

The chain has TRBV12-3 or TRBV12-4 and TRBJ1-2; D remains unclear. This CDR3 contains 13 residues. Trimming cost V 6 bases and J 4 bases, with 12 bases left between them. The CDR3 sequence: CASSQHLTYGYTF. The CDR3 bases are TGTGCCAGCAGCCAACACTTAACCTATGGCTACACCTTC.

The genes are TRBV4-1 and TRBJ1-1; 9 nucleotides line up with TRBD1. The CDR3 sequence is 16 residues long. Germline V gene lookup returns CDR1 MGHRA and CDR2 YSYEKL. J lost 3 bases, V lost 3 bases, and 8 bases had no gene match. The CDR3 reads CASSHPSDRGDTEAFF. The CDR3 DNA sequence: TGCGCCAGCAGCCACCCCTCGGACAGGGGAGACACTGAAGCTTTCTTT.

V gene TRBV28 combines with J gene TRBJ2-1, with 8 positions matching TRBD2. Germline V lookup: CDR1 MDHEN, CDR2 SYDVKM. V was clipped by 4 bases and J by 6 bases; unmatched bases: 5. The CDR3 is made up of 14 amino acids. The CDR3 DNA follows: TGTGCCAGCAGTTCCCCGGGACTAGTCAATGAGCAGTTCTTC. Translated, it gives CASSSPGLVNEQFF.

The chain employs TRBV4-3 and TRBJ1-2; D perhaps matches TRBD1 (6 bases). The germline V gene has CDR1 LGHNA and CDR2 YSLEER. The CDR3 runs to 14 residues. Trimming left V 3 bases short and J 6 bases short, with 14 bases between. CDR3 sequence (DNA): TGCGCCAGCAGCCACGGGTCAGGGGATAATGGCTACACCTTC. Amino acid sequence: CASSHGSGDNGYTF.

The chain carries TRBV7-2 and TRBJ1-4, with 8 bases identical to TRBD1. The CDR3 runs 17 residues. Trimming at V came to 0 bases and at J to 5 bases, leaving 8 bases not matched to a gene. CDR1 and CDR2 from the germline V gene are SGHTA and FQGNSA. The CDR3 nucleotides read TGTGCCAGCAGCTTAGCGGCAGGGGGCCTAAAGAATGAAAAACTGTTTTTT. Protein: CASSLAAGGLKNEKLFF.

The CDR3 nucleotides read TGTGCCAGCAGCTTACATGCGACATTCGACAATGAGCAGTTCTTC. Protein: CASSLHATFDNEQFF. The gene calls are TRBV7-8 and TRBJ2-1; D unresolved. The CDR3 covers 15 residues. Trimming shortened V by 2 bases and J by 5 bases, and 13 bases separated the two germline ends. Germline CDR1 reads SGHVS; CDR2 reads FQNEAQ.

The genes are TRBV15 and TRBJ1-2; TRBD1 aligns across 7 bases. The CDR3 is 15 residues long. The J segment lost 6 bases and the V segment lost 0 bases, leaving 7 bases of the junction unmatched. CDR1 is LNHNV and CDR2 is YYDKDF in the germline V gene (reference sequence). The CDR3 DNA reads as TGTGCCACCAGCAGAGATTGGACCGGGACAGATGGCTACACCTTC. This encodes CATSRDWTGTDGYTF.

This chain joins TRBV7-2 and TRBJ2-7; D not resolved. The CDR3 loop spans 13 amino acids. CDR1 and CDR2 from the germline V gene are SGHTA and FQGNSA. The ends were cut back, 0 bases at V and 6 bases at J, with 9 bases in the middle. CDR3 region: CASSLAPPREQYF. DNA of the CDR3: TGTGCCAGCAGCTTAGCACCCCCCCGCGAGCAGTACTTC.

The J gene is TRBJ1-6, the V gene TRBV12-5; D may be TRBD1 (5 bases). V lost 3 bases, J lost 10 bases, and 22 bases lay in between. The CDR3 totals 17 residues. From germline, CDR1 is LGHNT and CDR2 FRNRAP. The CDR3 sequence is CASGFRKVGLRVSPLHF. The CDR3 nucleotides are TGTGCTAGTGGTTTCCGAAAGGTGGGACTACGAGTATCACCCCTCCACTTT.

This chain links TRBV7-2 with TRBJ1-6; D is uncertain. The CDR3 is made up of 16 amino acids. Between the trimmed V and J ends, which lost 1 base and 7 bases, there was a span of 14 bases. CDR1 and CDR2 (germline): SGHTA, FQGNSA. Written as DNA, the CDR3 is TGTGCCAGCAGCTTAGAGGCAACTCTAACCAATTCACCCCTCCACTTT. Translated, it gives CASSLEATLTNSPLHF. Drawing the rest from reference TRBV7-2 and TRBJ1-6, the complete variable domain is GAGVSQSPSNKVTEKGKDVELRCDPISGHTALYWYRQSLGQGLEFLIYFQGNSAPDKSGLPSDRFSAERTGGSVSTLTIQRTQQEDSAVYLCASSLEATLTNSPLHFGNGTRLTVT.

The chain employs TRBV3-1 (or the pseudogene TRBV3-2) and TRBJ1-5; no firm D call. In germline, CDR1 is LGHDT, CDR2 YNNKEL (reference sequence). The CDR3 totals 14 residues. V lost 6 bases, J lost 2 bases, and 11 bases lay in between. The CDR3, as DNA: TGTGCCAGCAGTCGAGGTAGGGGCAATCAGCCCCAGCATTTT. Its translation: CASSRGRGNQPQHF.

The chain employs TRBV15 and TRBJ1-5, with 8 bases identical to TRBD1. The germline V gene encodes CDR1 LNHNV and CDR2 YYDKDF (reference sequence). This CDR3 has 16 amino acids. Trimming took 4 bases from V and 3 from J; bases not matched to a gene: 8. As DNA, the CDR3 is TGTGCCACCAGCACCCCGGGACAGGTAAACAATCAGCCCCAGCATTTT. The encoded protein is CATSTPGQVNNQPQHF.

This sequence joins TRBV11-3 and TRBJ2-2; TRBD1 might be the D (5 bases). The CDR3 consists of 17 residues. Deletions cut 5 bases from V and 0 bases from J, with 16 bases between. Germline assignment: CDR1 SGHNT and CDR2 YENEEA. CDR3 in DNA: TGTGCCAGCAGCGCCTTTGTACAGGCTTCGAACACCGGGGAGCTGTTTTTT. This encodes CASSAFVQASNTGELFF.

The V gene is TRBV11-3, the J gene TRBJ2-1; 12 positions agree with TRBD2. There are 17 residues in the CDR3. The germline gives CDR1 SGHNT, CDR2 YENEEA. Trimming took 1 base from V and 4 from J; bases not matched to a gene: 5. The CDR3 here is CASSLGETSGGYNEQFF. As DNA, the CDR3 is TGTGCCAGCAGCTTAGGGGAGACTAGCGGGGGTTACAATGAGCAGTTCTTC.

This clone was seen once. The CDR3 DNA sequence: TGTGCCAGCAGCTTAGAGGTCAGGGTTCAAGAGACCCAGTACTTC. Protein sequence: CASSLEVRVQETQYF. The V call is TRBV7-2, the J call TRBJ2-5; TRBD1 is a possible D gene (5 bases). The V gene lost 1 base and the J gene lost 2 bases, with 11 bases spanning the gap. Germline V gene data show CDR1 as SGHTA and CDR2 as FQGNSA. This CDR3 contains 15 residues.